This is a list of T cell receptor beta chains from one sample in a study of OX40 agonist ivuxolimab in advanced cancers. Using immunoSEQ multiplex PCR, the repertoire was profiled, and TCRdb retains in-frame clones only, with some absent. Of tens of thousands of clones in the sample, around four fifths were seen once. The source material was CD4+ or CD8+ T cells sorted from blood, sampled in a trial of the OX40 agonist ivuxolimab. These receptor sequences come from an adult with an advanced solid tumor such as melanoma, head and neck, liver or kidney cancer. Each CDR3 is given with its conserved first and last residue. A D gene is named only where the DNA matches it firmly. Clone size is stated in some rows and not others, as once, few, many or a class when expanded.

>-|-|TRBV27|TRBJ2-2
CASSLWAANTGELFF
TGTGCCAGCAGTTTATGGGCCGCGAACACCGGGGAGCTGTTTTTT
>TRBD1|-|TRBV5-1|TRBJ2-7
CASSMSGTGFYEQYF
TGCGCCAGCAGCATGTCCGGGACAGGGTTTTACGAGCAGTACTTC
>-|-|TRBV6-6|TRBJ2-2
CASSQGLAVNTGELFF
TGTGCCAGCAGCCAGGGACTGGCAGTTAACACCGGGGAGCTGTTTTTT
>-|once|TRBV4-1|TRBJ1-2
CASSTTEGGYGYTF
TGCGCCAGCAGCACCACGGAAGGTGGCTATGGCTACACCTTC
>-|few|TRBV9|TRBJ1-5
CASSVGQSNQPQHF
TGTGCCAGCAGCGTAGGGCAGAGCAATCAGCCCCAGCATTTT
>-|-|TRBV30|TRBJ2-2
CAWSPGTGELFF
TGTGCCTGGAGTCCCGGGACCGGGGAGCTGTTTTTT
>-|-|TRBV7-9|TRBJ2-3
CASSLLVQTDTQYF
TGTGCCAGCAGTTTACTAGTTCAGACAGATACGCAGTATTTT
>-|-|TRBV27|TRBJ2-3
CASIETRPSGTDTQYF
TGTGCCAGCATCGAAACCCGGCCTAGCGGCACAGATACGCAGTATTTT
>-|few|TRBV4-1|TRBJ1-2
CASSPGRGYGYTF
TGCGCCAGCAGCCCTGGCAGAGGCTATGGCTACACCTTC
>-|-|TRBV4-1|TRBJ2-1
CASNGAAGTEQFF
TGCGCCAGCAATGGGGCTGCTGGGACCGAGCAGTTCTTC